This TCR beta chain came from a study of response to subunit inactivated influenza vaccine. The V gene's germline CDR1 is SGHVT and CDR2 SQSDAQ. Trimming took 1 base from V and 5 from J, leaving 11 bases between them. The CDR3 sequence is 15 residues long. A few counts support this clonotype. One entry per CDR3 protein, called by TCRdb with MiXCR from the RT-PCR reads. The sample has a few hundred thousand distinct CDR3 sequences; 22% are singletons. Sequenced here: PBMCs from blood, sampled 21 months after vaccination. The rearrangement uses TRBV7-4 and TRBJ1-4; TRBD1 might be the D (5 bases). This clonotype was obtained from a man in his fifties or sixties who received an inactivated influenza vaccine. Here the CDR3 DNA reads TGTGCCAGCAGCTTAGTTGGGGGGATGAATGAAAAACTGTTTTTT. Residues: CASSLVGGMNEKLFF. The variable domain in full, completed from reference TRBV7-4 and TRBJ1-4, reads GAGVSQSPRYKVAKRGRDVALRCDSISGHVTLYWYRQTLGQGSEVLTYSQSDAQRDKSGRPSGRFSAERPERSVSTLKIQRTEQGDSAVYLCASSLVGGMNEKLFFGSGTQLSVL.